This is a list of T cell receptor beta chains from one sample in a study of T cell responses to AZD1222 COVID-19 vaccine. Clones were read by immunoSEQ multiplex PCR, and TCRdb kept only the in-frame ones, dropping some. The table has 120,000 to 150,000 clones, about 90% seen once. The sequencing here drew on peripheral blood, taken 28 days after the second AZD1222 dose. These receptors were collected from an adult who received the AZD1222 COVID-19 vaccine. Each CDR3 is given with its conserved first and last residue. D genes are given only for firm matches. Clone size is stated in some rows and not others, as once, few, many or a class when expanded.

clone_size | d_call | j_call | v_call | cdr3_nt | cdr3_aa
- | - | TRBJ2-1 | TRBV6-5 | TGTGCCAGCAGTTACATGGGGATCTCCTACAATGAGCAGTTCTTC | CASSYMGISYNEQFF
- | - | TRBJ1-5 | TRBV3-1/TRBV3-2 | TGTGCCAGCAGCCAAGGAACGCTCGCTCAGCCCCAGCATTTT | CASSQGTLAQPQHF
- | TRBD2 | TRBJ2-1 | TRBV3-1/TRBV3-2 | TGTGCCAGCAGCCAAGCTAGCGGGGGGTCCAATGAGCAGTTCTTC | CASSQASGGSNEQFF
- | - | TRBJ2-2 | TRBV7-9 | TGTGCCAGCAGCTTCCCCGTTGGCAGGACGAACACCGGGGAGCTGTTTTTT | CASSFPVGRTNTGELFF
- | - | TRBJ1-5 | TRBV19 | TGTGCCAGTAGTACCCCCACCGGAGTGACTAGCAATCAGCCCCAGCATTTT | CASSTPTGVTSNQPQHF
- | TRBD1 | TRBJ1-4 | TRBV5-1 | TGCGCCAGCAGCTCCTCGGGACAGAAGAATGAAAAACTGTTTTTT | CASSSSGQKNEKLFF
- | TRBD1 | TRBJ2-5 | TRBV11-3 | TGTGCCAGCAGCCCCGGACAGGGCGGTAGAGAGACCCAGTACTTC | CASSPGQGGRETQYF
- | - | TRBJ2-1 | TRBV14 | TGTGCCAGCAGCCAAGTTTTGGGGGTTGAGCAGTTCTTC | CASSQVLGVEQFF
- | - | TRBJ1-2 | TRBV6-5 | TGTGCCAGCAGTTCCCCGAAACAGGGACGTGGCTACACCTTC | CASSSPKQGRGYTF
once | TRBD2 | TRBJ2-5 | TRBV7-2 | TGTGCCAGCAGCTTCTTCTCCCCCGGACTAGAGGGTGGGACCCAGTACTTC | CASSFFSPGLEGGTQYF
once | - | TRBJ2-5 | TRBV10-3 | TGTGCCATCAGTTGGGGGGGGCCCCAAGAGACCCAGTACTTC | CAISWGGPQETQYF
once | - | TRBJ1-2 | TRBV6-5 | TGTGCCAGCAGTTCTGTAAACTATGGCTACACCTTC | CASSSVNYGYTF
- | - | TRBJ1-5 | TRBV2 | TGTGCCAGCAGAGCCTTAGGCCAGAACAATCAGCCCCAGCATTTT | CASRALGQNNQPQHF
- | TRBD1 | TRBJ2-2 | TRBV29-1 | TGCAGCGTTGATCAGGGGGCTTACACCGGGGAGCTGTTTTTT | CSVDQGAYTGELFF
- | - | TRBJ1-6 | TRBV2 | TGTGCCAGCAGCGCCCAGGCACCAGGGGATGCCTATAATTCACCCCTCCACTTT | CASSAQAPGDAYNSPLHF
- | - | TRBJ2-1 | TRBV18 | TGTGCCAGCTCACCAAATGGTATCAACAATGAGCAGTTCTTC | CASSPNGINNEQFF
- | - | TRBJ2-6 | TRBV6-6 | TGTGCCAGCAGTCTGATGGGCCCCAGTGTTTCCTCTGGGGCCAACGTCCTGACTTTC | CASSLMGPSVSSGANVLTF
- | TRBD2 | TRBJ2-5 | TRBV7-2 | TGTGCCAGCAGCGTGGGACTAGCGGGGAAAGAGACCCAGTACTTC | CASSVGLAGKETQYF
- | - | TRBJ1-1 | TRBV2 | TGTGCCAGCCGACCGGAAGCTGCTGAAGCTTTCTTT | CASRPEAAEAFF
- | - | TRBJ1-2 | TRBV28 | TGTGCCAGCAGTACTTACAGGGTAGGCTACACCTTC | CASSTYRVGYTF
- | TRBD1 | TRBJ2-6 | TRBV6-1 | TGTGCCAGCAGTGACCCTCTTGACAGGGCTGGGGCCAACGTCCTGACTTTC | CASSDPLDRAGANVLTF
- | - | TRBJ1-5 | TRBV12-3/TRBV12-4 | TGTGCCAGCAGTCGACAAGTTAATCAGCCCCAGCATTTT | CASSRQVNQPQHF
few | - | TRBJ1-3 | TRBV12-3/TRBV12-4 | TGTGCCAGCAGTACAGGGTTGGGCAACACCATATATTTT | CASSTGLGNTIYF
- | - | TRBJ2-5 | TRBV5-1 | TGCGCCAGCAGCTTCCAAGAGACCCAGTACTTC | CASSFQETQYF
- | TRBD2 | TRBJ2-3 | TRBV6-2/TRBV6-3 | TGTGCCAGCAGCTGGACTAGCGGGAGTGCAGATACGCAGTATTTT | CASSWTSGSADTQYF
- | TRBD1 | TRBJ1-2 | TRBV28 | TGTGCCAGCACGACAGGGGGTATAGGTCTCTACACCTTC | CASTTGGIGLYTF